A single sample is the source of the 23 T cell receptor beta chains below, sequenced in a study of long-term antiretroviral therapy in people with HIV. The run of the v3.0 immunoSEQ assay was at survey level. Generated by immunoSEQ multiplex PCR, the TCRdb table keeps only in-frame clones and is missing some. The sample includes around 26,000 clones, 75% to 85% of them seen just once. The specimen comprised unsorted PBMCs, sampled 2.9 years after starting antiretroviral therapy. All receptors come from a man aged 45-65 years with HIV.

This sequence joins TRBV21-1 and TRBJ1-4. TRBV21-1 is a listed pseudogene. The CDR3 sequence is 18 residues long. The CDR3 coding sequence is TGTGCCAGCAGCGCCCCATCGGGGCTTTTCAAGGCTAATGAAAAACTGTTTTTT. Translation: CASSAPSGLFKANEKLFF.

The J gene is TRBJ1-1, the V gene TRBV7-9, with D possibly matching TRBD1 (5 bases). Germline CDR1 reads SEHNR; CDR2 reads FQNEAQ (reference sequence). Deletions cut 5 bases from V and 1 base from J, with 11 bases between. This CDR3 region has 14 residues. DNA for the CDR3: TGTGCCAGCAGCGCCCGGGGGGGGAACACTGAAGCTTTCTTT. This translates into CASSARGGNTEAFF.

This clone was counted between two and nine times. The V gene is TRBV5-1, the J gene TRBJ2-1; D is uncertain. The CDR3 is 13 residues long. V was trimmed by 2 bases and J by 14 bases, leaving 17 bases between them. Germline V gene data show CDR1 as SGHRS and CDR2 as YFSETQ. CDR3 bases: TGCGCCAGCAGCTTTCAAGGAAATAGTAAGGAGTTCTTC. Translating it yields CASSFQGNSKEFF.

The chain joins TRBV5-6 to TRBJ2-7; 8 bases are a match to TRBD1. In germline, CDR1 is SGHDT, CDR2 YYEEEE. The J segment lost 0 bases and the V segment lost 3 bases, leaving 2 bases of the junction unmatched. The CDR3 runs 14 residues. CDR3 DNA sequence: TGTGCCAGCAGCTGGGACAGGAGCTCCTACGAGCAGTACTTC. Translation: CASSWDRSSYEQYF.

The chain employs TRBV4-3 and TRBJ2-1, with 9 nucleotides matching TRBD1. This CDR3 contains 17 residues. In germline, CDR1 is LGHNA, CDR2 YSLEER. Trimming at V came to 1 base and at J to 1 base, leaving 5 bases not matched to a gene. CDR3 sequence: CASSQAPGQGSYNEQFF. The CDR3 DNA sequence: TGCGCCAGCAGCCAAGCCCCGGGACAGGGTTCCTACAATGAGCAGTTCTTC.

The gene calls are TRBV9 and TRBJ2-3; TRBD2 aligns across 8 bases. The CDR3 runs 15 residues. Germline loops: CDR1 SGDLS, CDR2 YYNGEE. Losses at the gene ends were 3 bases for V and 2 bases for J; bases not matched to a gene: 5. Here the CDR3 DNA reads TGTGCCAGCAGCGAAAGCGGGGGAGACACAGATACGCAGTATTTT. Amino acid sequence: CASSESGGDTDTQYF.

V usage is TRBV4-1 and J usage is TRBJ2-3; D might be TRBD1 (6 bases). Germline CDR1 reads MGHRA; CDR2 reads YSYEKL. The CDR3 sequence is 17 residues long. V lost 0 bases and J 6 bases, leaving 19 bases between the germline ends. The DNA for the CDR3 is TGCGCCAGCAGCCAAGAAATCGGCAGGGGAGTACGGGATACGCAGTATTTT. Protein sequence: CASSQEIGRGVRDTQYF.

The chain employs TRBV7-6 and TRBJ2-1; TRBD2 aligns across 9 bases. With 2 bases clipped from V and 4 bases from J, the junction kept 3 bases outside the gene matches. This CDR3 comprises 15 residues. Germline V CDR1 and CDR2: SGHVS, FNYEAQ. CDR3 nucleotides: TGTGCCAGCAGCTTATCGAGCGGGGGGTACAATGAGCAGTTCTTC. It is translated as CASSLSSGGYNEQFF. Variable domain in full (rest from reference TRBV7-6 and TRBJ2-1): GAGVSQSPRYKVTKRGQDVALRCDPISGHVSLYWYRQALGQGPEFLTYFNYEAQQDKSGLPNDRFSAERPEGSISTLTIQRTEQRDSAMYRCASSLSSGGYNEQFFGPGTRLTVL.

The CDR3 region has the DNA TGCGCCAGCAGCCAAGACGTCGGGGGTGGCGAGACCCAGTACTTC. Its protein is CASSQDVGGGETQYF. V is TRBV4-3 and J is TRBJ2-5, with D perhaps TRBD2 (6 bases). Germline lookup yields CDR1 LGHNA and CDR2 YSLEER. The CDR3 is made up of 15 amino acids. The ends were cut back, 0 bases at V and 5 bases at J, with 13 bases in the middle.

V is TRBV5-4 and J is TRBJ1-2; 9 nucleotides align to TRBD1. CDR1 SGHNT and CDR2 YYREEE come from the germline V gene (reference sequence). CDR3 length equals 16 residues. V lost 0 bases and J lost 8; bases outside the gene matches: 11. The CDR3, as DNA: TGTGCCAGCAGCTTGGAGAGGGGACAGGGAGATGCGGGCTACACCTTC. Amino acids: CASSLERGQGDAGYTF.

The chain carries TRBV5-6 and TRBJ1-2; possibly TRBD1 for D (6 bases). V was pared by 2 bases and J by 6 bases, with 11 bases between. CDR3 length: 13 amino acids. Germline V gene lookup returns CDR1 SGHDT and CDR2 YYEEEE. As DNA, the CDR3 is TGTGCCAGCAGCTTCGGGGGCGCCGATGGCTACACCTTC. Residues: CASSFGGADGYTF. Looking up the rest from reference TRBV5-6 and TRBJ1-2 gives the full variable domain: DAGVTQSPTHLIKTRGQQVTLRCSPKSGHDTVSWYQQALGQGPQFIFQYYEEEERQRGNFPDRFSGHQFPNYSSELNVNALLLGDSALYLCASSFGGADGYTFGSGTRLTVV.

This rearrangement joins TRBV9 to TRBJ2-1; TRBD2 aligns across 8 bases. The CDR3 is made up of 17 amino acids. V lost 4 bases, J lost 7 bases, and 16 bases stayed unmatched. Germline V gene data show CDR1 as SGDLS and CDR2 as YYNGEE. CDR3 nucleotides: TGTGCCAGCAGCCCTAGGTGGAACGGGGGGGCCGATAATGAGCAGTTCTTC. Protein product: CASSPRWNGGADNEQFF.

The table lists this clone with a few counts. The chain uses TRBV7-6 and TRBJ2-2; 9 bases are shared with TRBD1. The CDR3 runs 14 residues. Germline CDR1 is SGHVS and CDR2 is FNYEAQ. Losses at the gene ends were 4 bases for V and 7 bases for J; bases not matched to a gene: 4. The chain's CDR3 is CASSSQGANGELFF. The CDR3 DNA is TGTGCCAGCAGCTCACAGGGGGCGAACGGGGAGCTGTTTTTT.

V is TRBV27 and J is TRBJ2-5; D is ambiguous. This CDR3 region has 14 residues. V lost 2 bases, J lost 1 base, and 8 bases lay in between. CDR1 and CDR2 from the germline V gene are MNHEY and SMNVEV (reference sequence). CDR3 amino acids: CASSLVASQETQYF. DNA for the CDR3: TGTGCCAGCAGTTTAGTTGCCAGCCAAGAGACCCAGTACTTC.

The genes are TRBV11-2 and TRBJ1-4; D possibly corresponds to TRBD1 (5 bases). The CDR3 runs to 14 residues. Germline CDR1 reads SGHAT; CDR2 reads FQNNGV. V was cut by 5 bases and J by 3 bases, with 10 bases left in between. This CDR3 reads CASSHGGPNEKLFF. CDR3 nucleotides: TGTGCCAGCAGCCACGGGGGACCTAATGAAAAACTGTTTTTT.

V gene TRBV7-6 combines with J gene TRBJ1-6; weak D call: TRBD1 (5 bases). Germline V gene lookup returns CDR1 SGHVS and CDR2 FNYEAQ. This CDR3 comprises 16 residues. Trimming shortened V by 2 bases and J by 7 bases, and 15 bases separated the two germline ends. The CDR3 sequence: CASSLSGAGKNSPLHF. The CDR3 coding sequence is TGTGCCAGCAGCTTAAGCGGGGCAGGGAAAAATTCACCCCTCCACTTT.

V gene TRBV4-1 combines with J gene TRBJ2-4; D is perhaps TRBD2 (5 bases). There are 13 residues in the CDR3. Germline CDR1 MGHRA, CDR2 YSYEKL. Trimming took 2 bases from V and 8 from J, leaving 10 bases between them. The DNA of the CDR3 is TGCGCCAGCAGCCAAACGGGGTTGCACATTCAGTACTTC. This codes for CASSQTGLHIQYF.

The J gene is TRBJ2-1, the V gene TRBV15; 11 bases align to TRBD2. The CDR3 contains 17 residues. After removal of 3 bases from V and 7 bases from J, the junction contained 11 bases not matched to a gene. CDR1 LNHNV and CDR2 YYDKDF come from the germline V gene (reference sequence). The CDR3: CATSRGTGSGGANEQFF. The CDR3 nucleotides read TGTGCCACCAGCAGGGGGACGGGTAGCGGGGGGGCTAATGAGCAGTTCTTC.

The chain combines TRBV19 with TRBJ2-7, with 9 bases identical to TRBD1. V lost 2 bases, J lost 1 base, and 3 bases stayed unmatched. This CDR3 has 15 residues. Germline V gene lookup returns CDR1 LNHDA and CDR2 SQIVND (reference sequence). The CDR3 sequence is CASSIRGQGSYEQYF. CDR3 coding DNA: TGTGCCAGTAGTATAAGGGGACAGGGTTCCTACGAGCAGTACTTC.

This rearrangement joins TRBV4-1 to TRBJ2-7; no definite D call. Germline CDR1 and CDR2: MGHRA and YSYEKL. The CDR3 covers 14 residues. The V gene lost 1 base and the J gene lost 3 bases, with 10 bases spanning the gap. CDR3 protein: CASSQVFLGYEQYF. The CDR3 bases are TGCGCCAGCAGCCAAGTGTTTCTAGGCTACGAGCAGTACTTC.

A few counts support this clone. The chain has TRBV5-1 and TRBJ2-7, with D hard to call. The CDR3 consists of 13 residues. The germline V and J ends were trimmed by 3 bases and 4 bases, with 11 bases remaining between them. Per germline, CDR1 SGHRS and CDR2 YFSETQ. CDR3 sequence reads: CASSYKTDYEQYF. CDR3 bases: TGCGCCAGCAGCTATAAGACGGATTACGAGCAGTACTTC.

V and J are TRBV11-2 and TRBJ1-1; D remains ambiguous. V shed 6 bases and J shed 4 bases, with 12 bases lying between them. The germline V gene encodes CDR1 SGHAT and CDR2 FQNNGV. CDR3 length: 13 residues. CDR3 loop: CASSTRVGTEAFF. In DNA, the CDR3 is TGTGCCAGCAGTACAAGGGTTGGCACTGAAGCTTTCTTT.

The sample holds one count of this clone. J is TRBJ2-7 and V is TRBV5-4; tentatively, D is TRBD1 (6 bases). The CDR3 has 15 residues. The germline V and J ends were trimmed by 6 bases and 3 bases, with 19 bases remaining between them. The germline V gene encodes CDR1 SGHNT and CDR2 YYREEE (reference sequence). CDR3: CASTTLSGASYEQYF. CDR3 in DNA: TGTGCCAGCACCACTCTCTCAGGGGCGAGCTACGAGCAGTACTTC.